This T cell receptor (beta chain) was observed in a study of regulatory T cells in long-lasting Graves disease. Study conclusions and caveats: Those with persistent disease had in common more public clonotypes (roughly 3,000) than new patients (approximately 970). Persistent Graves' patients possessed reduced TCR diversity relative to recently diagnosed ones.

Time point described: newly diagnosed GD, antithyroid drugs for less than 3 months. From PBMCs, RNA was extracted and then used to make the TCR library. This clonotype showed up many times. Its matching antigen is unknown. CDR3 regions were amplified by Arm-PCR using iRepertoire HTBI primers to build TCR beta libraries. TCRdb called the multiplex PCR reads again in MiXCR, with one record for every CDR3 protein. Of about 440,000 distinct CDR3 sequences listed, about 15% were seen once; the top ten hold over 15%. The germline gives CDR1 LGHDT, CDR2 YNNKEL (reference sequence). This CDR3 is built from 13 residues. The ends were cut back, 4 bases at V and 2 bases at J, with 9 bases in the middle. The sample was also linked to a second study, of T cells in Graves' hyperthyroidism and ophthalmopathy. From that report: Across 18 months, stable Graves' hyperthyroidism was marked by no progression to ophthalmopathy.

The specimen was peripheral blood mononuclear cells (PBMCs), collected at new diagnosis, from a patient treated with antithyroid drugs. This chain uses TRBV3-1 with TRBJ2-7; unclear D gene. The sequence derives from a woman aged 25 to 39 with Graves disease. The CDR3 reads CASSPSWTYEQYF. The CDR3 coding sequence is TGTGCCAGCAGCCCCTCGTGGACCTACGAGCAGTACTTC.